This paragraph covers one T cell receptor beta chain sequence. This specimen comes from a study of blood T cell repertoires in COVID-19. Here immunoSEQ multiplex PCR was the method, and the copy in TCRdb shows in-frame clones only, minus some. The data hold under 250,000 clones, with approximately 85% observed a single time. Germline V gives CDR1 SNHLY, CDR2 FYNNEI. V dropped 2 bases and J dropped 0 bases, with 14 bases sitting between them. This CDR3 spans 18 amino acids. This chain joins TRBV2 and TRBJ1-6; D perhaps matches TRBD1 (6 bases). The TCR originated in a woman in her 70s with COVID-19, enrolled during active disease. Sequenced material: peripheral blood. The CDR3 nucleotides are TGTGCCAGCAGTGAACCGGGGGGCAAAAGCTCCTATAATTCACCCCTCCACTTT. Residues: CASSEPGGKSSYNSPLHF. Looking up the rest from reference TRBV2 and TRBJ1-6 gives the full variable domain: EPEVTQTPSHQVTQMGQEVILRCVPISNHLYFYWYRQILGQKVEFLVSFYNNEISEKSEIFDDQFSVERPDGSNFTLKIRSTKLEDSAMYFCASSEPGGKSSYNSPLHFGNGTRLTVT.